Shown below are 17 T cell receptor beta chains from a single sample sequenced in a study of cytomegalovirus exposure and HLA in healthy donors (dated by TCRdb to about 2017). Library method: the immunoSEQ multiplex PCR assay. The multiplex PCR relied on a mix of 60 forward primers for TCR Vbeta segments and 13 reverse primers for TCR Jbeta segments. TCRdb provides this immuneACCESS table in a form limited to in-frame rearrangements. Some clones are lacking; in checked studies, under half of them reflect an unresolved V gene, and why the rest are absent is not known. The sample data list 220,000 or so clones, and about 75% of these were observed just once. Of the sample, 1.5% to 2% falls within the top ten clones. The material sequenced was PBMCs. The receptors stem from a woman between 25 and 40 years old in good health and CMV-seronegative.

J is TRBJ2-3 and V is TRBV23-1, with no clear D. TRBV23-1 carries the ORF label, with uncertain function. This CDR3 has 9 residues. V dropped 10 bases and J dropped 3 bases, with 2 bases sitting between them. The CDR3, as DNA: TGCGCCACAACAGATACGCAGTATTTT. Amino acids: CATTDTQYF.

The CDR3 region is CASSLLGQGGEQFF. DNA for the CDR3: TGTGCCAGCAGTTTATTGGGACAGGGGGGAGAGCAGTTCTTC. This chain uses TRBV27 with TRBJ2-1; 11 nucleotides line up with TRBD1. V shed 1 base, J shed 10 bases, and the junction held 3 bases outside the gene matches. CDR3 length: 14 residues. CDR1 and CDR2 from the germline V gene are MNHEY and SMNVEV (reference sequence).

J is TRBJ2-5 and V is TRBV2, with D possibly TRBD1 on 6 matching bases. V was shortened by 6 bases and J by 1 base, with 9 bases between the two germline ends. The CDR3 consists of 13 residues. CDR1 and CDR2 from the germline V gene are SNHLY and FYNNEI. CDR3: CASSQGIQETQYF. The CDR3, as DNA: TGTGCCAGCAGCCAGGGGATCCAAGAGACCCAGTACTTC.

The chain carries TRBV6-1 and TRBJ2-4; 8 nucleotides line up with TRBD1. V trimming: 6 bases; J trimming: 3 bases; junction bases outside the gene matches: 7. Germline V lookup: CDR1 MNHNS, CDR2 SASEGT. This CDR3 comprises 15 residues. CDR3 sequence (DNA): TGTGCCAGCAGCTCCGGGACAGGAGTCAAAAACATTCAGTACTTC. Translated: CASSSGTGVKNIQYF.

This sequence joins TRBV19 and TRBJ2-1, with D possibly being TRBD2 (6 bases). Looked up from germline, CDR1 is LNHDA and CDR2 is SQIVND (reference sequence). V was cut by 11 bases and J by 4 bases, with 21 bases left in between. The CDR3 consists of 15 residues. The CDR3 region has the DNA TGTGCCTGCAGTGTGGCTAGCGCCTTATACAATGAGCAGTTCTTC. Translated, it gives CACSVASALYNEQFF.

The DNA of the CDR3 is TGTGCCAGCAGCTTAGCGGTTTTGGCGAACACCGGGGAGCTGTTTTTT. Protein product: CASSLAVLANTGELFF. The chain combines TRBV11-3 with TRBJ2-2; D ambiguous. In germline, CDR1 is SGHNT, CDR2 YENEEA. The ends were cut back, 1 base at V and 0 bases at J, with 9 bases in the middle. The CDR3 has 16 residues.

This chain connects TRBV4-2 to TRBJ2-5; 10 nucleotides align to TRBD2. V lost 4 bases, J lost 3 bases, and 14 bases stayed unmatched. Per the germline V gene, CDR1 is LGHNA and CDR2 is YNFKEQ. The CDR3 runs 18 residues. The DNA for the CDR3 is TGTGCCAGCAGCCCGTCCCTGAGCGGGGGGGCGTCGGAAGAGACCCAGTACTTC. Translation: CASSPSLSGGASEETQYF.

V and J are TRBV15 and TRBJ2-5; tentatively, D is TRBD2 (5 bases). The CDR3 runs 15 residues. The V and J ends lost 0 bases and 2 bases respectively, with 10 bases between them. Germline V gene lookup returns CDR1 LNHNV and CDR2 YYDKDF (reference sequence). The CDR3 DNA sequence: TGTGCCACCAGCAGAGATCCCAGCGGTCAAGAGACCCAGTACTTC. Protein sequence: CATSRDPSGQETQYF.

The CDR3 sequence: CASSFTTQETQYF. CDR3 DNA sequence: TGTGCCAGCAGCTTTACTACTCAAGAGACCCAGTACTTC. The chain is built from TRBV7-6 and TRBJ2-5; D remains ambiguous. Between the trimmed V and J ends, which lost 3 bases and 2 bases, there was a span of 7 bases. CDR1 is SGHVS and CDR2 is FNYEAQ in the germline V gene. The CDR3 is 13 residues long.

CDR3 in amino acids: CASSVAAGEKLFF. The CDR3 DNA reads as TGTGCCAGCAGTGTTGCGGCAGGGGAAAAACTGTTTTTT. The chain joins TRBV2 to TRBJ1-4; possibly TRBD1 for D (5 bases). Germline V gene data show CDR1 as SNHLY and CDR2 as FYNNEI. V was cut by 4 bases and J by 8 bases, with 11 bases left in between. This CDR3 spans 13 amino acids.

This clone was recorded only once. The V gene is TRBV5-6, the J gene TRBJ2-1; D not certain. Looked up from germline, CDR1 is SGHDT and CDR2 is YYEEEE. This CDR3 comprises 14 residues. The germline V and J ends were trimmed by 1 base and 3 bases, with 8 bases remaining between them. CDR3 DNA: TGTGCCAGCAGCTTGCAGTCTAGCTACAATGAGCAGTTCTTC. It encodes CASSLQSSYNEQFF.

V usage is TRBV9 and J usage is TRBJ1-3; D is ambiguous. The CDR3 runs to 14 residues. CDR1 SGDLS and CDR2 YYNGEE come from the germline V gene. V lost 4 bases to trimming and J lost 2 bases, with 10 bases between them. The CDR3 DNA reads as TGTGCCAGCAGCCCGAACAGAGCTGGAAACACCATATATTTT. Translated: CASSPNRAGNTIYF.

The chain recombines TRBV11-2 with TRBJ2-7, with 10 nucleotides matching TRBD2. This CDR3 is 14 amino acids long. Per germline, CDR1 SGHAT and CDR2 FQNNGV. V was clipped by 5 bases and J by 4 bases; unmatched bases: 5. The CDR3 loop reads CASSPTSGTYEQYF. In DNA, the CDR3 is TGTGCCAGCAGCCCTACTAGCGGGACTTACGAGCAGTACTTC.

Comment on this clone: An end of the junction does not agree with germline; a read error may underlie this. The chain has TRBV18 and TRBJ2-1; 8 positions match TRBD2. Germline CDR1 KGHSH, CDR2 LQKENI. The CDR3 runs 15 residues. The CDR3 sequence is CASSLGLGPNNGQFF. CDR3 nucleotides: TGTGCCAGCTCACTGGGACTAGGTCCCAACAATGGGCAGTTCTTC.

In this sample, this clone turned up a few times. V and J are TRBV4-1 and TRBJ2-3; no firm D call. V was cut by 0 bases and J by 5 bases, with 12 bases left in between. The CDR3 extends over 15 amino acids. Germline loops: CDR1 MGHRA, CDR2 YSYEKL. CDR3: CASSQDITSGDTQYF. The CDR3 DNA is TGCGCCAGCAGCCAAGATATAACTTCCGGAGATACGCAGTATTTT.

CDR3 residues: CASSLILGVVSGANVLTF. The CDR3 coding sequence is TGTGCCAGCAGCTTAATTTTGGGAGTGGTTTCTGGGGCCAACGTCCTGACTTTC. The gene calls are TRBV11-3 and TRBJ2-6; a possible D gene is TRBD2 (5 bases). CDR3 length: 18 residues. V was clipped by 2 bases and J by 1 base, with 15 bases between them. Germline assignment: CDR1 SGHNT and CDR2 YENEEA.

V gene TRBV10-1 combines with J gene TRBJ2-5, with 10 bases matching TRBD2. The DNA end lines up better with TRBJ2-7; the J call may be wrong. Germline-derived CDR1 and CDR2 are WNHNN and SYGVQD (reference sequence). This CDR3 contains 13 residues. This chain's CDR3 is CASRDSGRNEQYF. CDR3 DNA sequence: TGCGCCAGCAGGGATAGCGGGAGGAACGAGCAGTACTTC.